The 22 T cell receptor beta chains presented below share a single source sample, sequenced in a study of vaccination and CD4 T cells after COVID-19. These TCRs' antigens remain unknown. Treatment indicated: roughly 10-day PBMC culture with coronavirus spike peptide pools or control peptides (ViraFEST assay). The Oncomine TCR Beta short-read assay was applied to DNA of cultured CD4+ T cells. TCRdb re-analysed the PCR reads in MiXCR, keeping a single row per CDR3 protein. The sample includes 15,000 or so distinct CDR3 sequences, 35% to 45% of them seen just once. Sequenced material: CD4+ T cells from blood, cultured in vitro, taken before SARS-CoV-2 vaccination. The receptors here all came from a human donor who received a COVID-19 vaccine.

This clonotype occurred a few times. This rearrangement joins TRBV12-3 or TRBV12-4 to TRBJ1-5; TRBD1 is a possible D gene (5 bases). The CDR3 is made up of 14 amino acids. V lost 5 bases and J lost 0, with 8 bases in between. The CDR3 spells CASSVDNSNQPQHF. CDR3 nucleotide sequence: TGTGCCAGCAGTGTGGACAATAGCAATCAGCCCCAGCATTTT.

V and J are TRBV7-7 and TRBJ2-1; no clear D gene. Trimming took off 1 base at V and 7 bases at J, with 8 bases between the two ends. Germline V gene data show CDR1 as SSHAT and CDR2 as FNYEAQ (reference sequence). The CDR3 spans 13 residues. CDR3 coding DNA: TGTGCCAGCAGCTTAGGCCAGAATAATGAGCAGTTCTTC. The encoded protein is CASSLGQNNEQFF. Full variable domain (outside the CDR3, taken from reference TRBV7-7 and TRBJ2-1): GAGVSQSPRYKVTKRGQDVTLRCDPISSHATLYWYQQALGQGPEFLTYFNYEAQPDKSGLPSDRFSAERPEGSISTLTIQRTEQRDSAMYRCASSLGQNNEQFFGPGTRLTVL.

CDR3 in amino acids: CASSPPGANYGYTF. In DNA form, the CDR3 reads TGTGCCAGCTCACCACCGGGGGCTAACTATGGCTACACCTTC. J is TRBJ1-2 and V is TRBV18; D perhaps matches TRBD1 (5 bases). This CDR3 is 14 amino acids long. Trimming removed 0 bases at V and 0 bases at J, with 5 bases between. Germline lookup yields CDR1 KGHSH and CDR2 LQKENI.

This rearrangement joins TRBV5-4 to TRBJ2-3; 12 bases align to TRBD2. The germline V gene has CDR1 SGHNT and CDR2 YYREEE (reference sequence). CDR3 length: 16 residues. V dropped 2 bases and J dropped 2; count of bases not matched to a gene: 3. The CDR3 DNA is TGTGCCAGCAGCTTACTAGCGGGGGGAATCACAGATACGCAGTATTTT. Translating gives CASSLLAGGITDTQYF.

The CDR3 coding sequence is TGTGCCAGTAGTATATCTCAAGACGAAATAAGCTCCTACGAGCAGTACTTC. This sequence encodes CASSISQDEISSYEQYF. The chain carries TRBV19 and TRBJ2-7; D not certain. This CDR3 is 17 amino acids long. V was cut by 2 bases and J by 0 bases, with 17 bases left in between. Germline CDR1 is LNHDA and CDR2 is SQIVND (reference sequence).

The CDR3 coding sequence is TGTGCCAGCAGCAAGCGGGGACTAGTCCAAGAGACCCAGTACTTC. Its protein is CASSKRGLVQETQYF. The rearrangement uses TRBV5-4 and TRBJ2-5; TRBD2 matches 8 bases. J lost 1 base, V lost 4 bases, and 6 bases had no gene match. CDR3 length: 15 amino acids. Germline V gene lookup returns CDR1 SGHNT and CDR2 YYREEE (reference sequence). Looking up the rest from reference TRBV5-4 and TRBJ2-5 gives the full variable domain: ETGVTQSPTHLIKTRGQQVTLRCSSQSGHNTVSWYQQALGQGPQFIFQYYREEENGRGNFPPRFSGLQFPNYSSELNVNALELDDSALYLCASSKRGLVQETQYFGPGTRLLVL.

The CDR3 protein is CASSEVSPNQPQHF. Written as DNA, the CDR3 is TGTGCCAGCAGTGAAGTCAGTCCGAATCAGCCCCAGCATTTT. V usage is TRBV6-1 and J usage is TRBJ1-5; D is unresolved. The CDR3 has 14 amino acids. Per germline, CDR1 MNHNS and CDR2 SASEGT. V shed 1 base and J shed 4 bases, with 8 bases lying between them.

CDR3 nucleotides: TGTGCCAGCAGCCAAACGGGTACCCGGGATGGCTACACCTTC. Encoded protein: CASSQTGTRDGYTF. The rearrangement joins TRBV5-4 to TRBJ1-2; no firm D call. Trimming stripped 4 bases from V and 6 bases from J, with 16 bases between. The germline V gene encodes CDR1 SGHNT and CDR2 YYREEE (reference sequence). The CDR3 is 14 residues long.

The gene calls are TRBV6-1 and TRBJ1-1; 7 bases are a match to TRBD1. Germline V gives CDR1 MNHNS, CDR2 SASEGT. The CDR3 runs to 17 residues. V dropped 7 bases and J dropped 7; count of bases not matched to a gene: 21. CDR3: CASTRSGGGTRRGEAFF. The CDR3 nucleotides read TGTGCCAGCACTCGGAGTGGAGGGGGCACGAGGAGGGGTGAAGCTTTCTTT.

The chain is built from TRBV21-1 and TRBJ1-1; the table's D call TRBD1 went unverified against the DNA. TRBV21-1 is shown as a pseudogene. The CDR3 runs 16 residues. The CDR3 coding sequence is TGTGCCAGCAGCCCGTGGACAGGGGGGGCGAACACTGAAGCTTTCTTT. It specifies CASSPWTGGANTEAFF.

The chain uses TRBV18 and TRBJ1-5; D unclear. The V gene's germline CDR1 is KGHSH and CDR2 LQKENI. Trimming removed 0 bases from V and 7 bases from J, with 10 bases in between. This CDR3 is 14 amino acids long. The CDR3 nucleotides are TGTGCCAGCTCACCACCGGAAGGGAAACAGCCCCAGCATTTT. Translated, it gives CASSPPEGKQPQHF. The full variable domain, its missing parts supplied by reference TRBV18 and TRBJ1-5, is NAGVMQNPRHLVRRRGQEARLRCSPMKGHSHVYWYRQLPEEGLKFMVYLQKENIIDESGMPKERFSAEFPKEGPSILRIQQVVRGDSAAYFCASSPPEGKQPQHFGDGTRLSIL.

A few counts support this clonotype. The chain joins TRBV12-3 or TRBV12-4 to TRBJ1-5; no reliable D call. With 2 bases removed from V and 0 bases from J, the gap between germline ends came to 5 bases. CDR3 length: 14 residues. CDR3 DNA: TGTGCCAGCAGTTTAACAGATAGCAATCAGCCCCAGCATTTT. It translates to CASSLTDSNQPQHF.

The rearrangement uses TRBV20-1 and TRBJ2-3; no clear D. There are 12 residues in the CDR3. Germline V gene sequence: CDR1 DFQATT, CDR2 SNEGSKA (reference sequence). Deletions cut 0 bases from V and 6 bases from J, with 7 bases between. The CDR3 nucleotides read TGCAGTGCTAGAGATGAAATTGATACGCAGTATTTT. This translates into CSARDEIDTQYF.

This sequence joins TRBV27 and TRBJ2-6; TRBD2 matches 9 bases. Trimming removed 5 bases from V and 2 bases from J; junction bases left unmatched: 7. This CDR3 is 17 amino acids long. Germline values: CDR1 MNHEY, CDR2 SMNVEV (reference sequence). CDR3 residues: CASSNTGLAPGANVLTF. The CDR3 region has the DNA TGTGCCAGCAGTAACACGGGACTAGCACCTGGGGCCAACGTCCTGACTTTC.

V gene TRBV2 combines with J gene TRBJ1-2; D gene uncertain. This CDR3 spans 12 amino acids. Germline assignment: CDR1 SNHLY and CDR2 FYNNEI. The V end lost 6 bases, the J end lost 8 bases, and 13 bases lay between the germline ends. The CDR3 sequence is CASSALSDGYTF. The CDR3 region has the DNA TGTGCCAGCAGCGCTTTATCGGACGGCTACACCTTC.

This clonotype was observed a single time. This sequence joins TRBV5-4 and TRBJ2-5; 11 positions agree with TRBD2. Trimming cost V 9 bases and J 5 bases; bases outside gene matches: 9. The CDR3 runs to 14 residues. Germline V gives CDR1 SGHNT, CDR2 YYREEE (reference sequence). Here the CDR3 reads CATTLAGVRETQYF. CDR3 nucleotide sequence: TGTGCCACCACACTAGCGGGGGTTAGGGAGACCCAGTACTTC.

This clonotype has more than one count but fewer than ten. The chain uses TRBV6-1 and TRBJ2-5, with TRBD2 matching over 12 bases. Germline V gene sequence: CDR1 MNHNS, CDR2 SASEGT. Trimming cost V 6 bases and J 2 bases; bases outside gene matches: 10. CDR3 length: 17 amino acids. This CDR3 is CASSSGLAGTGQETQYF. CDR3 bases: TGTGCCAGCAGCTCAGGACTAGCGGGGACGGGGCAAGAGACCCAGTACTTC.

The CDR3 here is CASSEARGPAGEKLFF. The CDR3 bases are TGTGCCAGCAGTGAGGCACGGGGGCCGGCTGGGGAAAAACTGTTTTTT. The chain uses TRBV25-1 and TRBJ1-4, with D perhaps TRBD1 (6 bases). Germline V gives CDR1 MGHDK, CDR2 SYGVNS. The V gene lost 3 bases and the J gene lost 8 bases, with 19 bases spanning the gap. The CDR3 extends over 16 amino acids.

V is TRBV21-1 and J is TRBJ1-3. TRBV21-1 is a known pseudogene. The CDR3 is 13 residues long. The CDR3 loop reads CGGPLYSGNTIYF. The CDR3 coding sequence is TGTGGCGGTCCGCTTTACTCTGGAAACACCATATATTTT.

This clonotype was found a few times. V and J are TRBV2 and TRBJ1-5; a weak D match, TRBD1 (5 bases). The germline V gene encodes CDR1 SNHLY and CDR2 FYNNEI. Trimming shortened V by 2 bases and J by 4 bases, and 12 bases separated the two germline ends. This CDR3 is 15 amino acids long. The CDR3 is CASSETGRENQPQHF. CDR3 nucleotide sequence: TGTGCCAGCAGTGAAACGGGCAGGGAGAATCAGCCCCAGCATTTT. Combining the CDR3 with reference TRBV2 and TRBJ1-5 gives the whole variable domain EPEVTQTPSHQVTQMGQEVILRCVPISNHLYFYWYRQILGQKVEFLVSFYNNEISEKSEIFDDQFSVERPDGSNFTLKIRSTKLEDSAMYFCASSETGRENQPQHFGDGTRLSIL.

The chain joins TRBV20-1 to TRBJ2-7; 11 bases agree with TRBD2. In germline, CDR1 is DFQATT, CDR2 SNEGSKA (reference sequence). The CDR3 totals 14 residues. V lost 7 bases to trimming and J lost 6 bases; unmatched junction nucleotides: 11. CDR3 region: CSVKPTSGGSEQYF. CDR3 coding DNA: TGCAGTGTTAAACCCACTAGCGGGGGCTCCGAGCAGTACTTC.

The gene calls are TRBV20-1 and TRBJ2-1; 7 bases align to TRBD2. This CDR3 is built from 15 residues. J lost 7 bases, V lost 6 bases, and 15 bases had no gene match. Germline V gene lookup returns CDR1 DFQATT and CDR2 SNEGSKA (reference sequence). The DNA of the CDR3 is TGCAGTGCGCATGAGGGTCAGGAGCGGGGTAATGAGCAGTTCTTC. It is translated as CSAHEGQERGNEQFF.